This T cell receptor beta chain comes out of a study of human T cells and chemical hapten exposure. Looking at the study overall: Across the whole study, which lasted roughly 24 weeks, patients were given diphenylcyclopropenone on the scalp once a week. Per-sample variation in TCR yield stemmed mainly from small pooled library volume differences. Study conclusions and caveats: Versus controls, expanded TCRs had significantly more large CDR3 similarity clusters. PT1 expanded TCR counts correlated positively with patch test score.

The CDR3 length is 15 residues. Germline values: CDR1 MDHEN, CDR2 SYDVKM. Trimming took off 6 bases at V and 2 bases at J, with 15 bases between the two ends. Time point defined: patch test 2, 6 weeks after DPC sensitization. Specified treatment: therapeutic diphenylcyclopropenone sensitization with weekly scalp DPC. The sample holds many counts of this clonotype. Its matching antigen is unknown. MiXCR, applied by TCRdb to the RACE reads, yields one record per CDR3 protein. The profile shows about 400,000 distinct CDR3 sequences, about 6% of them singletons. This specimen consisted of whole blood, obtained in connection with sensitization to the hapten diphenylcyclopropenone (DPC). J is TRBJ2-3 and V is TRBV28; possibly TRBD1 for D (6 bases). This TCR came from a woman in her late teens or twenties with alopecia areata. Some clones in this sample may be carry-over from other donors' samples. In nucleotides, the CDR3 is TGTGCCAGCAGAGAGGACAGTTCCACCACAGATACGCAGTATTTT. Translating it yields CASREDSSTTDTQYF.